This T cell receptor beta chain was identified in a study of regulatory T cells in long-lasting Graves disease. Whole-study results and caveats: Persistent patients had a count of shared public clonotypes (around 2,700) that exceeded that of new patients (approximately 1,000). Persistent cases favored TRBV28, TRBJ1-2 and TRBJ2-5.

The time point denotes: persistent/refractory GD, antithyroid drugs over 5 years with positive TRAb. RNA isolated from PBMCs was used to make the TCR library. The CDR3 totals 14 residues. The V segment lost 4 bases and the J segment 7 bases; nucleotides outside the gene matches: 8. Germline CDR1 SGHAT, CDR2 FQNNGV. This clonotype was observed many times. Its target is not known. Arm-PCR of CDR3 regions and iRepertoire HTBI primers were used to build TCR beta libraries. Per the authors' pipeline: Looking across samples, the authors found under 70 TRBV and some 13 TRBJ segments. TCRdb recomputed calls from the multiplex PCR reads with MiXCR, one row per CDR3 protein. The V and J calls here are based on TCRdb, not the publication. The sample includes about 660,000 distinct CDR3 sequences, about 32% seen only once; the top ten take about 42%.

This specimen consisted of peripheral blood mononuclear cells (PBMCs), obtained when the disease was refractory, from a patient treated with antithyroid drugs. V usage is TRBV11-2 and J usage is TRBJ2-7; TRBD1 matches 9 bases. The source is a female donor with Graves disease. For the CDR3, the DNA is TGTGCCAGCAGCTACGGCGGGACAGGGCTAGAGCAGTACTTC. It specifies CASSYGGTGLEQYF.